A single sample is the source of the 17 T cell receptor beta chains below, sequenced in a study of control samples from healthy donors and cancer patients. Assay: immunoSEQ multiplex PCR; the TCRdb copy retains only in-frame clones and omits some. Seen here are approximately 86,000 clones, roughly 84% observed once, and the top ten hold less than 2.5%. Sequenced material: blood. These receptors all stem from a woman between 40 and 50 years old in good health.

The table lists this clone with a count of one. V and J are TRBV27 and TRBJ2-7; maybe TRBD1 (6 bases). The CDR3 spans 15 residues. Trimming took 0 bases from V and 4 from J, leaving 13 bases between them. CDR1 and CDR2 (germline): MNHEY, SMNVEV (reference sequence). The CDR3 DNA reads TGTGCCAGCAGTTTATCAAGGGGGAAGATATACGAGCAGTACTTC. Its translation: CASSLSRGKIYEQYF.

The chain has TRBV30 and TRBJ2-3; D may be TRBD2 (6 bases). Germline assignment: CDR1 GTSNPN and CDR2 SVGIG (reference sequence). With 8 bases removed from V and 1 base from J, the gap between germline ends came to 13 bases. The CDR3 consists of 13 residues. CDR3 nucleotides: TGTGCCGGAAGGGAGGAGGGCACAGATACGCAGTATTTT. Its protein is CAGREEGTDTQYF.

The CDR3 nucleotides are TGTGCCAGCAGTTACCGGACAGGAGGGTGGAACACTGAAGCTTTCTTT. Protein sequence: CASSYRTGGWNTEAFF. The chain employs TRBV6-5 and TRBJ1-1, with 7 bases identical to TRBD1. CDR1 and CDR2 (germline): MNHEY, SVGAGI. The CDR3 runs to 16 residues. V was clipped by 2 bases and J by 1 base; unmatched bases: 7.

Here the CDR3 DNA reads TGTGCCAGCAGTTTAATAGGACAGACGACTCCCCCCTACGAGCAGTACTTC. Amino acid sequence: CASSLIGQTTPPYEQYF. The genes are TRBV27 and TRBJ2-7; TRBD1 might be the D (6 bases). The CDR3 has 17 residues. CDR1 MNHEY and CDR2 SMNVEV come from the germline V gene (reference sequence). V lost 2 bases and J lost 2, with 19 bases in between.

This clone has just one count. V is TRBV2 and J is TRBJ2-4; D perhaps matches TRBD1 (6 bases). CDR3 size: 14 residues. V dropped 5 bases and J dropped 6 bases, with 14 bases sitting between them. Germline V gene lookup returns CDR1 SNHLY and CDR2 FYNNEI. CDR3 protein: CASSPRGFGNIQYF. CDR3 coding DNA: TGTGCCAGCAGTCCCAGGGGCTTCGGAAACATTCAGTACTTC.

This rearrangement joins TRBV4-1 to TRBJ2-2, with 16 positions matching TRBD2. The germline CDR1 and CDR2 sequences are MGHRA and YSYEKL. The CDR3 consists of 17 residues. Unmatched junction bases numbered 4, after V lost 0 bases and J lost 9 bases. In DNA form, the CDR3 reads TGCGCCAGCAGCCAAGAGACGGGACTAGCGGGGGGGCGGGAGCTGTTTTTT. Encoded protein: CASSQETGLAGGRELFF.

V usage is TRBV4-3 and J usage is TRBJ2-6, with D unclear. The germline V and J ends were trimmed by 0 bases and 2 bases, with 11 bases remaining between them. The CDR3 covers 17 residues. Looked up from germline, CDR1 is LGHNA and CDR2 is YSLEER. CDR3: CASSQDWTGPGANVLTF. In DNA form, the CDR3 reads TGCGCCAGCAGCCAAGATTGGACCGGCCCTGGGGCCAACGTCCTGACTTTC.

The chain carries TRBV5-5 and TRBJ1-2; D possibly corresponds to TRBD1 (5 bases). Germline V CDR1 and CDR2: SGHKS, YYEKEE (reference sequence). Between the trimmed V and J ends, which lost 4 bases and 4 bases, there was a span of 20 bases. This CDR3 is 16 amino acids long. The CDR3 DNA is TGTGCCAGCAGCCCACCGGGGGTAGAGGGATCCTATGGCTACACCTTC. Translation gives CASSPPGVEGSYGYTF.

The rearrangement links TRBV4-3 to TRBJ2-1; tentatively, D is TRBD2 (5 bases). Germline lookup yields CDR1 LGHNA and CDR2 YSLEER. The CDR3 is 16 amino acids. V lost 1 base to trimming and J lost 3 bases, with 13 bases between them. The chain's CDR3 is CASSQVSGDHYNEQFF. The CDR3 DNA is TGCGCCAGCAGCCAAGTATCCGGGGATCACTACAATGAGCAGTTCTTC.

This chain links TRBV9 with TRBJ1-6; D not resolved. V was clipped by 3 bases and J by 13 bases, with 11 bases between them. Germline V gives CDR1 SGDLS, CDR2 YYNGEE. There are 12 residues in the CDR3. The CDR3 DNA reads TGTGCCAGCAGCGGGCCCAAGAATCCCCTCCACTTT. It is translated as CASSGPKNPLHF.

V usage is TRBV23-1 and J usage is TRBJ2-3; D is undetermined. TRBV23-1 carries the ORF label, with uncertain function. Trimming cost V 4 bases and J 3 bases, with 5 bases left between them. CDR3 length: 12 residues. In nucleotides, the CDR3 is TGCGCCAGCAGTCCAGAAACAGATACGCAGTATTTT. Its protein is CASSPETDTQYF.

The chain links TRBV5-1 to TRBJ2-2; tentatively, D is TRBD1 (6 bases). V was clipped by 0 bases and J by 7 bases, with 13 bases between them. This CDR3 spans 15 amino acids. Germline V gene data show CDR1 as SGHRS and CDR2 as YFSETQ. The CDR3 region has the DNA TGCGCCAGCAGCTTGGGGGCAGGGGCCGTCGGGGAGCTGTTTTTT. Residues: CASSLGAGAVGELFF.

This clone is a singleton in its sample. The CDR3 loop reads CASSSGRYNEQFF. CDR3 coding DNA: TGTGCCAGCAGCTCCGGTCGCTACAATGAGCAGTTCTTC. V and J are TRBV5-4 and TRBJ2-1; the D is unclear. V dropped 3 bases and J dropped 3 bases, with 7 bases sitting between them. CDR1 and CDR2 (germline): SGHNT, YYREEE (reference sequence). CDR3 length: 13 amino acids.

This clone was picked up many times. The chain carries TRBV7-2 and TRBJ1-2; unclear D gene. CDR3 size: 14 residues. Deletions cut 4 bases from V and 8 bases from J, with 17 bases between. CDR1 SGHTA and CDR2 FQGNSA come from the germline V gene. Here the CDR3 reads CASSYNFVGSGYTF. DNA of the CDR3: TGTGCCAGCAGCTACAACTTCGTAGGTAGCGGCTACACCTTC.

This clone was observed a single time. V usage is TRBV5-5 and J usage is TRBJ2-7; D is perhaps TRBD1 (5 bases). V gave up 4 bases and J gave up 0 bases, with 8 bases separating them. The germline gives CDR1 SGHKS, CDR2 YYEKEE (reference sequence). The CDR3 has 13 amino acids. CDR3 nucleotides: TGTGCCAGCAGCCGACAGAGCTCCTACGAGCAGTACTTC. Its translation: CASSRQSSYEQYF.

The chain joins TRBV4-2 to TRBJ1-4, with 8 nucleotides matching TRBD1. Germline values: CDR1 LGHNA, CDR2 YNFKEQ. CDR3 length: 16 amino acids. J was trimmed by 7 bases and V by 3 bases; bases with no gene match: 10. The CDR3 spells CASSHGTGRKSEKLFF. The CDR3 nucleotides read TGTGCCAGCAGCCATGGGACAGGCAGGAAAAGTGAAAAACTGTTTTTT.

The genes are TRBV7-3 and TRBJ1-4, with D tentatively TRBD1 (5 bases). This CDR3 spans 15 amino acids. From germline, CDR1 is SGHTA and CDR2 FQGTGA. V was trimmed by 5 bases and J by 2 bases, leaving 12 bases between them. CDR3 DNA sequence: TGTGCCAGCAGCCTTCAACAGGCGACTAATGAAAAACTGTTTTTT. Protein: CASSLQQATNEKLFF. Supplemented by reference TRBV7-3 and TRBJ1-4, the full variable domain reads GAGVSQTPSNKVTEKGKYVELRCDPISGHTALYWYRQSLGQGPEFLIYFQGTGAADDSGLPNDRFFAVRPEGSVSTLKIQRTERGDSAVYLCASSLQQATNEKLFFGSGTQLSVL.